This entry features one T cell receptor (beta chain) sequence. The data derive from a study of chemoradiotherapy in HPV16-positive cancers. Here immunoSEQ multiplex PCR was the method, and the copy in TCRdb shows in-frame clones only, minus some. In the table there are just over 15,000 clones, around four fifths of which are singletons. The receptor's source is a human donor with HPV-associated anogenital cancer. This sample was gathered from a patient who underwent chemoradiotherapy.

CDR3 protein: CASSIDRVTDTQYF. CDR3 bases: TGTGCCAGCAGCATCGACAGGGTCACAGATACGCAGTATTTT. The chain joins TRBV5-6 to TRBJ2-3, with TRBD1 matching 7 bases. Germline lookup yields CDR1 SGHDT and CDR2 YYEEEE. The J segment lost 2 bases and the V segment lost 4 bases, leaving 4 bases of the junction unmatched. The CDR3 is 14 amino acids.